This paragraph reports one T cell receptor beta chain. The antigen is undetermined. The donors comprised healthy bone marrow donors. The CDR3 extends over 15 amino acids. Deletions cut 0 bases from V and 2 bases from J, with 10 bases between. CDR1 is MGHRA and CDR2 is YSYEKL in the germline V gene. This entry belongs to a study of cytomegalovirus exposure and HLA in healthy donors. Findings and limits, study-wide: For most subjects, TCR beta sequences were reported to predict HLA-A and HLA-B alleles with accuracy. As a later analysis showed, a missense DCLRE1C variant was linked to trimming of TCR beta V- and J-genes.

Amplification used 60 Vbeta primers and 13 Jbeta primers. Some clones are missing from TCRdb's copy, which holds only in-frame ones; the method was immunoSEQ multiplex PCR. The sample holds 150,000 to 200,000 clones, roughly three quarters seen once. The specimen sequenced was PBMCs. The chain has TRBV4-1 and TRBJ2-5, with D possibly TRBD2 on 7 matching bases. The clonotype originates from a middle-aged man in good health and CMV-seropositive. The DNA of the CDR3 is TGCGCCAGCAGCCAAGAGGGGGGGCAGCAAGAGACCCAGTACTTC. This codes for CASSQEGGQQETQYF.